The 23 T cell receptor beta chains given below trace back to one sample, sequenced in a study of monozygotic twins with inflammatory bowel disease. TCRdb reprocessed the 5' RACE reads and reports one entry per CDR3 protein, with no DNA. The table counts 150,000 to 200,000 distinct CDR3 sequences; 6.5% to 9% lies in the top ten. Sequencing was carried out using blood. The receptors derive from a human donor with ulcerative colitis or Crohn's disease, or a healthy co-twin of an affected twin (not recorded which).

The chain is built from TRBV20-1 and TRBJ1-5. The CDR3 is 14 residues long. Germline values: CDR1 DFQATT, CDR2 SNEGSKA (reference sequence). The CDR3 region is CSAKPPSSGQPQHF.

The chain is built from TRBV3-1 and TRBJ2-4; the TCRdb call, TRBD1, lacks DNA for checking. This CDR3 has 16 amino acids. CDR1 and CDR2 from the germline V gene are LGHDT and YNNKEL (reference sequence). CDR3 loop: CASSHAPGQRHNIQYF.

The rearrangement uses TRBV4-3 and TRBJ2-2; TCRdb proposes TRBD2, but this gene call is untestable without DNA. Germline-derived CDR1 and CDR2 are LGHNA and YSLEER. The CDR3 runs 16 residues. The CDR3 sequence: CASSQALGAGTGELFF.

The chain joins TRBV27 to TRBJ1-1; TCRdb's D call, TRBD1, is unchecked because there is no DNA. CDR3 length: 15 residues. The germline V gene encodes CDR1 MNHEY and CDR2 SMNVEV (reference sequence). The CDR3 loop is CASSPQGHLNTEAFF.

The CDR3 spells CASSFWGGMNTEAFF. The rearrangement joins TRBV12-3 or TRBV12-4 to TRBJ1-1; TCRdb selects TRBD1, and the lack of DNA leaves this call unchecked. This CDR3 comprises 15 residues.

The chain combines TRBV7-9 with TRBJ2-2. The CDR3 totals 16 residues. CDR1 is SEHNR, CDR2 FQNEAQ, per germline (reference sequence). The CDR3 region is CASPPASGSNTGELFF.

The chain combines TRBV29-1 with TRBJ2-7; TCRdb's assignment of TRBD2 cannot be checked, as there is no DNA. The germline V gene has CDR1 SQVTM and CDR2 ANQGSEA. This CDR3 region has 12 residues. CDR3: CSAVSGLGQQYF.

V and J are TRBV29-1 and TRBJ1-2. Germline CDR1 SQVTM, CDR2 ANQGSEA. This CDR3 is built from 12 residues. The CDR3 sequence: CSVRELNYGYTF.

The rearrangement links TRBV12-3 or TRBV12-4 to TRBJ1-5; with no DNA, the TCRdb D assignment of TRBD1 cannot be verified. CDR3 length: 16 amino acids. CDR3 sequence: CASSYSDRGRGQPQHF.

The rearrangement links TRBV24-1 to TRBJ2-4; TCRdb indicates TRBD2, and absent DNA this call remains unverified. Germline loops: CDR1 KGHDR, CDR2 SFDVKD. The CDR3 runs 17 residues. CDR3 region: CATSDPKRGVSKNIQYF.

The chain employs TRBV4-3 and TRBJ2-7; TCRdb's D gene call, TRBD1, goes unchecked for lack of DNA. CDR3 length equals 20 residues. Per germline, CDR1 LGHNA and CDR2 YSLEER. This chain's CDR3 is CASSQDPGIIQGGSSYEQYF.

This sequence joins TRBV10-3 and TRBJ2-5. The CDR3 has 12 amino acids. CDR1 and CDR2 (germline): ENHRY, SYGVKD. This CDR3 reads CAIAGVHETQYF.

The gene calls are TRBV10-3 and TRBJ2-7; the TRBD1 assignment by TCRdb is unverifiable without DNA. The CDR3 is 14 residues long. Germline V gene data show CDR1 as ENHRY and CDR2 as SYGVKD. The CDR3: CAISVGQGNYEQYF.

The V call is TRBV12-3 or TRBV12-4, the J call TRBJ1-4. The CDR3 spans 16 residues. The CDR3 sequence: CASSWGIDQTRAKLFF.

The gene calls are TRBV18 and TRBJ1-4; checking the TCRdb D call of TRBD1 is not possible without DNA. The CDR3 is 14 amino acids. Per the germline V gene, CDR1 is KGHSH and CDR2 is LQKENI. This chain's CDR3 is CATLEGGTNEKLFF.

The genes are TRBV5-6 and TRBJ1-1; TCRdb indicates TRBD1, and absent DNA this call remains unverified. CDR3 length equals 17 residues. Per the germline V gene, CDR1 is SGHDT and CDR2 is YYEEEE. The CDR3 region is CASSIWTGRPMNTEAFF.

The rearrangement uses TRBV7-2 and TRBJ1-5. Germline CDR1 SGHTA, CDR2 FQGNSA. The CDR3 has 13 residues. This CDR3 reads CASSSMFNQPQHF.

The chain couples TRBV5-1 to TRBJ1-1. Germline assignment: CDR1 SGHRS and CDR2 YFSETQ. This CDR3 is 11 amino acids long. This chain's CDR3 is CASSSNTEAFF.

The rearrangement uses TRBV30 and TRBJ2-2. Germline CDR1 GTSNPN, CDR2 SVGIG (reference sequence). This CDR3 comprises 15 residues. The CDR3 sequence: CAWSVRSANTGELFF.

The gene calls are TRBV4-3 and TRBJ1-1. CDR1 is LGHNA and CDR2 is YSLEER in the germline V gene. This CDR3 has 13 residues. This chain's CDR3 is CASSQVGSKRAFF.

The CDR3 is CSAWGHLGTNTEAFF. The V gene is TRBV20-1, the J gene TRBJ1-1; absent DNA, TCRdb's TRBD1 call cannot be checked. The CDR3 runs to 15 residues. Germline V gene sequence: CDR1 DFQATT, CDR2 SNEGSKA (reference sequence).

The chain couples TRBV12-3 or TRBV12-4 to TRBJ1-2; TCRdb picks TRBD1, but there is no DNA to check that call. The CDR3 length is 14 residues. The CDR3 loop is CASSHTGRNYGYTF.

The genes are TRBV30 and TRBJ2-3. This CDR3 has 16 residues. Germline values: CDR1 GTSNPN, CDR2 SVGIG (reference sequence). The chain's CDR3 is CAWSVLWGSSTDTQYF.